Presented here are 18 T cell receptor beta chains from one specimen sequenced in a study of a mutant IDH1 vaccine in newly diagnosed glioma. Their antigens are not known. The time point denotes: week 35, safety follow-up. Each dose of the vaccine consisted of 300 ug of mutant IDH1 20-mer peptide, with topical imiquimod. Method: immunoSEQ multiplex PCR; TCRdb's copy keeps in-frame clones and lacks some. The sample has about 33,000 clones; approximately 78% are singletons. Material: PBMCs, obtained from a glioma patient whose treatment included an IDH1 peptide vaccine. These receptors all come from a woman in her late teens or twenties with glioma.

This rearrangement joins TRBV4-3 to TRBJ1-5; no clear D. The CDR3 covers 14 residues. CDR1 LGHNA and CDR2 YSLEER come from the germline V gene. V was cut by 1 base and J by 4 bases, with 8 bases left in between. CDR3 in amino acids: CASSQVLGNQPQHF. The DNA of the CDR3 is TGCGCCAGCAGCCAAGTTCTGGGAAATCAGCCCCAGCATTTT.

This clone was recorded a few times. The DNA of the CDR3 is TGTGCCATCAGTGAGCGGTCACAGGGGGTAGACAGGACTGAAGCTTTCTTT. This translates into CAISERSQGVDRTEAFF. This chain joins TRBV10-3 and TRBJ1-1, with TRBD1 identical over 8 bases. Germline V gene data show CDR1 as ENHRY and CDR2 as SYGVKD. There are 17 residues in the CDR3. Losses at the gene ends were 2 bases for V and 5 bases for J; bases not matched to a gene: 13.

The J gene is TRBJ2-1, the V gene TRBV7-9; 10 bases map to TRBD2. Germline CDR1 and CDR2: SEHNR and FQNEAQ (reference sequence). Trimming cost V 3 bases and J 7 bases; bases outside gene matches: 15. CDR3 length equals 18 residues. The CDR3 nucleotides read TGTGCCAGCAGCTTCTCCGGTCAAGCGGGAGGGTTGGGAAATGAGCAGTTCTTC. This encodes CASSFSGQAGGLGNEQFF.

V usage is TRBV25-1 and J usage is TRBJ1-5; D gene ambiguous. The CDR3 runs 13 residues. V dropped 4 bases and J dropped 2 bases, with 6 bases sitting between them. Germline CDR1 MGHDK, CDR2 SYGVNS. CDR3 loop: CASSASGNQPQHF. Here the CDR3 DNA reads TGTGCCAGCAGTGCTTCGGGCAATCAGCCCCAGCATTTT.

V usage is TRBV5-6 and J usage is TRBJ2-5; 9 bases line up with TRBD1. Unmatched junction bases numbered 5, after V lost 4 bases and J lost 1 base. Per the germline V gene, CDR1 is SGHDT and CDR2 is YYEEEE. CDR3 length: 15 residues. The CDR3: CASSPSDRGQETQYF. For the CDR3, the DNA is TGTGCCAGCAGCCCGTCGGACAGGGGCCAAGAGACCCAGTACTTC.

The genes are TRBV27 and TRBJ1-5, with D unclear. This CDR3 spans 12 amino acids. CDR1 and CDR2 from the germline V gene are MNHEY and SMNVEV (reference sequence). Trimming removed 5 bases at V and 2 bases at J, with 4 bases between. The CDR3 loop reads CASSGGNQPQHF. CDR3 DNA sequence: TGTGCCAGCAGTGGGGGCAATCAGCCCCAGCATTTT.

This chain connects TRBV2 to TRBJ2-5, with D uncertain. This CDR3 region has 13 residues. The germline V and J ends were trimmed by 4 bases and 4 bases, with 10 bases remaining between them. The germline V gene has CDR1 SNHLY and CDR2 FYNNEI. The CDR3 loop is CASSVGILETQYF. The CDR3 nucleotides read TGTGCCAGCAGTGTCGGAATCTTAGAGACCCAGTACTTC.

This clone was counted a single time. The CDR3 loop reads CATYDIGTDEPKETQYF. The CDR3 coding sequence is TGTGCCACCTACGACATCGGGACTGACGAACCCAAAGAGACCCAGTACTTC. This rearrangement joins TRBV19 to TRBJ2-5; TRBD2 might be the D (6 bases). The CDR3 has 17 residues. Trimming cost V 10 bases and J 3 bases, with 27 bases left between them. Germline values: CDR1 LNHDA, CDR2 SQIVND (reference sequence).

V usage is TRBV11-2 and J usage is TRBJ1-4; 8 nucleotides match TRBD1. The J segment lost 8 bases and the V segment lost 11 bases, leaving 10 bases of the junction unmatched. CDR1 is SGHAT, CDR2 FQNNGV, per germline. This CDR3 comprises 13 residues. The DNA for the CDR3 is TGTGCCTCCCTGACAGGGGTGGGAGAAAAACTGTTTTTT. Translation: CASLTGVGEKLFF.

By proportion, this clone is medium-sized. Additional DNA sequences in this sample encode the identical CDR3. The chain joins TRBV5-1 to TRBJ2-5, with D maybe TRBD2 (5 bases). The CDR3 covers 12 residues. Trimming pared 5 bases from V and 0 bases from J, leaving 5 bases between. Germline V gene data show CDR1 as SGHRS and CDR2 as YFSETQ. CDR3 nucleotide sequence: TGCGCCAGCAGGAGGGACCAAGAGACCCAGTACTTC. Protein: CASRRDQETQYF.

The rearrangement links TRBV6-1 to TRBJ2-1, with 8 bases fitting TRBD2. After removal of 6 bases from V and 6 bases from J, the junction contained 10 bases not matched to a gene. The CDR3 is 15 residues long. CDR1 is MNHNS, CDR2 SASEGT, per germline. CDR3 amino acids: CASRIGGGPSNEQFF. DNA for the CDR3: TGTGCCAGCAGGATTGGCGGGGGGCCCTCCAATGAGCAGTTCTTC.

The chain links TRBV2 to TRBJ2-3; no definite D call. Germline lookup yields CDR1 SNHLY and CDR2 FYNNEI. This CDR3 region has 11 residues. Trimming removed 6 bases from V and 5 bases from J, with 6 bases in between. This CDR3 reads CASRLEDTQYF. DNA of the CDR3: TGTGCCAGCAGGTTGGAAGATACGCAGTATTTT.

The chain carries TRBV7-3 and TRBJ1-2; a possible D gene is TRBD1 (5 bases). The CDR3 totals 12 residues. V was cut by 2 bases and J by 8 bases, with 9 bases left in between. CDR1 is SGHTA and CDR2 is FQGTGA in the germline V gene. As DNA, the CDR3 is TGTGCCAGCAGCTTAGATGGGGGAGGCTACACCTTC. Protein: CASSLDGGGYTF. Supplemented by reference TRBV7-3 and TRBJ1-2, the full variable domain reads GAGVSQTPSNKVTEKGKYVELRCDPISGHTALYWYRQSLGQGPEFLIYFQGTGAADDSGLPNDRFFAVRPEGSVSTLKIQRTERGDSAVYLCASSLDGGGYTFGSGTRLTVV.

V and J are TRBV6-6 and TRBJ2-1; the D is unclear. CDR3 length equals 10 residues. The V end lost 6 bases, the J end lost 4 bases, and 1 base lay between the germline ends. Germline assignment: CDR1 MNHNY and CDR2 SVGAGI (reference sequence). As DNA, the CDR3 is TGTGCCAGCAGGTACAATGAGCAGTTCTTC. It codes for CASRYNEQFF.

This clone was detected only once. This chain joins TRBV10-3 and TRBJ2-3; unclear D gene. The CDR3 consists of 12 residues. Germline V gene data show CDR1 as ENHRY and CDR2 as SYGVKD. Trimming removed 3 bases at V and 6 bases at J, with 7 bases between. The CDR3: CAISDLLDTQYF. The CDR3 nucleotides are TGTGCCATCAGTGACTTGCTCGATACGCAGTATTTT.

In its sample, this clone was seen a few times. The chain has TRBV4-1 and TRBJ1-5; D ambiguous. Germline assignment: CDR1 MGHRA and CDR2 YSYEKL. The CDR3 sequence is 16 residues long. The V and J ends lost 2 bases and 6 bases respectively, with 17 bases between them. The CDR3 spells CASSQLELGNSQPQHF. The CDR3 DNA sequence: TGCGCCAGCAGCCAATTAGAGCTGGGGAACAGTCAGCCCCAGCATTTT.

This clone occurred a few times. As DNA, the CDR3 is TGTGCCAGTAGTATAGCTGACAATCAGCCCCAGCATTTT. Its protein is CASSIADNQPQHF. V is TRBV19 and J is TRBJ1-5; D not resolved. CDR3 length equals 13 residues. Trimming shortened V by 1 base and J by 3 bases, and 4 bases separated the two germline ends. Germline V CDR1 and CDR2: LNHDA, SQIVND (reference sequence).

The chain recombines TRBV9 with TRBJ2-1; 7 nucleotides match TRBD1. Germline values: CDR1 SGDLS, CDR2 YYNGEE. This CDR3 has 15 amino acids. J was trimmed by 3 bases and V by 4 bases; bases with no gene match: 7. CDR3 sequence: CASSSPGTDYNEQFF. CDR3 bases: TGTGCCAGCAGCAGTCCCGGGACAGACTACAATGAGCAGTTCTTC. The full variable domain, in which reference TRBV9 and TRBJ2-1 provide the parts outside the CDR3, is DSGVTQTPKHLITATGQRVTLRCSPRSGDLSVYWYQQSLDQGLQFLIQYYNGEERAKGNILERFSAQQFPDLHSELNLSSLELGDSALYFCASSSPGTDYNEQFFGPGTRLTVL.